The clone carrying this T cell receptor beta chain was counted only a few times. This entry comes from a study of human T cells and chemical hapten exposure. As for the study in general: Epicutaneous patch tests delivered 0.01% DPC to the upper back, with evaluation at 6 days.

Specified time point: patch test 2, 6 weeks after DPC sensitization. Treatment indicated: therapeutic diphenylcyclopropenone sensitization with weekly scalp DPC. In TCRdb, the RACE reads were re-called with MiXCR into one record per CDR3 protein. This table has approximately 350,000 distinct CDR3 sequences, around 6% appearing once. The CDR3 length is 17 residues. Deletions cut 7 bases from V and 6 bases from J, with 24 bases between. The starting material was whole blood, obtained in connection with sensitization to the hapten diphenylcyclopropenone (DPC). The chain employs TRBV12-3 or TRBV12-4 and TRBJ2-2; D possibly uses TRBD1 or TRBD2 (6 bases each). This sequence originates from a woman under 30 with alopecia areata. Some clones in this sample may be carry-over from other donors' samples. CDR3 sequence (DNA): TGTGCCAGCATAGGTCAACTCACAGGGCCGGGGGCCGGGGAGCTGTTTTTT. Its translation: CASIGQLTGPGAGELFF.